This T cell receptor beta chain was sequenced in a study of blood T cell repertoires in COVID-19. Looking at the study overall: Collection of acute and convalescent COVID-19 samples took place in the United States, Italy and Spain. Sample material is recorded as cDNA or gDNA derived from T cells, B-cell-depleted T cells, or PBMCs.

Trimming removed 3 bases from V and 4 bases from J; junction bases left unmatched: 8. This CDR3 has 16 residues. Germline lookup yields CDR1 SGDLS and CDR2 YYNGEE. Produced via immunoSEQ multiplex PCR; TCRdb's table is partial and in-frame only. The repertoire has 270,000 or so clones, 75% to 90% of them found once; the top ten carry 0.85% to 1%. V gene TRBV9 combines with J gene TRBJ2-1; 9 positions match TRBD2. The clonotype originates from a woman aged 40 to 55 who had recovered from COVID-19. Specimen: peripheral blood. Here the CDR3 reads CASSAETSGTYNEQFF. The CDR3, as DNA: TGTGCCAGCAGCGCCGAGACTAGCGGTACGTACAATGAGCAGTTCTTC.